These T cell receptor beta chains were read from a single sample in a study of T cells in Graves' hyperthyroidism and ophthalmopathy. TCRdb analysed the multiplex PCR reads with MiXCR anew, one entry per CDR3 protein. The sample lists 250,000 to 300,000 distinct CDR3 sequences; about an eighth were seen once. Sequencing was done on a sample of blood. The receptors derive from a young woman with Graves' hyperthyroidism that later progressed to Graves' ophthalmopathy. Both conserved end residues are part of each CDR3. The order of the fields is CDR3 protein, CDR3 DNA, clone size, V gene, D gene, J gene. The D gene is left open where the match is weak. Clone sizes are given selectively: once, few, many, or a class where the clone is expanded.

CASSLDPSRDSPLHF	TGCGCCAGCAGCTTGGATCCTTCAAGGGATTCACCCCTCCACTTT	many	TRBV5-1	-	TRBJ1-6
CASSLSGTGYGYTF	TGTGCCAGCAGTTTATCCGGGACAGGGTATGGCTACACCTTC	many	TRBV28	TRBD1	TRBJ1-2
CASSPFGALDNSPLHF	TGTGCCAGCAGTCCGTTCGGGGCTTTGGATAATTCACCCCTCCACTTT	many	TRBV12-3/TRBV12-4	-	TRBJ1-6
CASSLGRMGFTDTQYF	TGTGCCAGCAGTTTAGGTAGGATGGGCTTCACAGATACGCAGTATTTT	many	TRBV28	-	TRBJ2-3
CSGLAGGRGGELFF	TGCAGTGGACTAGCGGGAGGGCGAGGCGGGGAGCTGTTTTTT	many	TRBV20-1	TRBD2	TRBJ2-2
CASSRLAGVTDTQYF	TGCGCCAGCAGCCGTCTAGCGGGAGTAACGGATACGCAGTATTTT	-	TRBV4-1	TRBD2	TRBJ2-3
CASSDGQEHTEAFF	TGTGCCAGCAGTGATGGACAGGAGCACACTGAAGCTTTCTTT	many	TRBV6-1	TRBD1	TRBJ1-1
CSARESGTFQETQYF	TGCAGTGCTAGAGAAAGCGGGACGTTCCAAGAGACCCAGTACTTC	many	TRBV20-1	TRBD2	TRBJ2-5
CASSLVLGLAGGPPQFF	TGTGCCAGCAGTTTAGTGTTGGGTTTAGCGGGAGGCCCTCCTCAGTTCTTC	many	TRBV12-3/TRBV12-4	TRBD2	TRBJ2-1
CASSYLPGRSSGANVLTF	TGTGCCAGCAGTTACCTTCCTGGACGGAGCTCTGGGGCCAACGTCCTGACTTTC	many	TRBV6-6	-	TRBJ2-6
CASSTGQANRGEKLFF	TGTGCCAGCAGTACGGGACAGGCTAACCGCGGGGAAAAACTGTTTTTT	many	TRBV6-2/TRBV6-3	TRBD1	TRBJ1-4
CAGGDIGTEAFF	TGTGCCGGCGGGGACATCGGAACTGAAGCTTTCTTT	many	TRBV30	-	TRBJ1-1
CASSFIAGAGANVLTF	TGTGCCAGCAGTTTTATAGCGGGAGCTGGGGCCAACGTCCTGACTTTC	many	TRBV28	TRBD2	TRBJ2-6